This entry lists 4 T cell receptor beta chains sequenced from one sample in a study of T cell responses to AZD1222 COVID-19 vaccine. This table comes from immunoSEQ multiplex PCR, and its TCRdb copy is limited to in-frame clones, with some not included. The sample records some 130,000 clones, 85% to 90% being singletons. Sequenced here: peripheral blood, sampled on day 0 of AZD1222 vaccination. These receptors were obtained from an adult in good health.

In its sample, this clone was seen a few times. The chain couples TRBV18 to TRBJ2-7; no clear D gene. The length of the CDR3 is 14 residues. V was pared by 2 bases and J by 1 base, with 9 bases between. CDR1 and CDR2 (germline): KGHSH, LQKENI. In nucleotides, the CDR3 is TGTGCCAGCTCACCATTGGCCGAATCCTACGAGCAGTACTTC. It is translated as CASSPLAESYEQYF.

V is TRBV7-8 and J is TRBJ2-2; 9 bases fit TRBD2. The J segment lost 4 bases and the V segment lost 10 bases, leaving 10 bases of the junction unmatched. This CDR3 has 15 residues. Germline-derived CDR1 and CDR2 are SGHVS and FQNEAQ. CDR3 coding DNA: TGTGCCACCAAGATAGCGGGGGTGACCACCGGGGAGCTGTTTTTT. Protein sequence: CATKIAGVTTGELFF.

The rearrangement links TRBV19 to TRBJ1-6; the D is unclear. V was pared by 0 bases and J by 9 bases, with 12 bases between. This CDR3 spans 15 amino acids. Germline CDR1 and CDR2: LNHDA and SQIVND (reference sequence). The CDR3 sequence: CASSIDQTFVSPLHF. The CDR3 DNA reads TGTGCCAGTAGTATAGATCAGACCTTCGTTTCACCCCTCCACTTT.

The chain uses TRBV2 and TRBJ1-5; 9 positions match TRBD1. The CDR3 sequence is 14 residues long. Losses at the gene ends were 4 bases for V and 7 bases for J; bases not matched to a gene: 5. Per germline, CDR1 SNHLY and CDR2 FYNNEI. This chain's CDR3 is CASSGTGEGQPQHF. The CDR3 DNA reads TGTGCCAGCAGTGGGACAGGGGAAGGGCAGCCCCAGCATTTT.